A single sample gave rise to the 2 T cell receptor beta chains below, sequenced in a study of T cell repertoires in cytomegalovirus infection. TCRdb used MiXCR to reprocess the reads, holding one entry per CDR3 protein. The repertoire includes around 490,000 distinct CDR3 sequences, around a quarter of them detected once, and over 10% sits in the top ten. The specimen was PBMCs. Receptors originate from a human donor in good health (CMV status not recorded). Some clones in this sample may be carry-over from other donors' samples.

The rearrangement links TRBV6-5 to TRBJ1-1; the D is unclear. This CDR3 comprises 15 residues. CDR1 MNHEY and CDR2 SVGAGI come from the germline V gene. V lost 0 bases, J lost 0 bases, and 8 bases lay in between. CDR3 residues: CASSYSTLLNTEAFF. CDR3 sequence (DNA): TGTGCCAGCAGTTACTCGACTCTGTTGAACACTGAAGCTTTCTTT.

This clonotype was seen more than once but under ten times. The gene calls are TRBV6-2 or TRBV6-3 and TRBJ2-5; TRBD2 matches 16 bases. The ends lost 5 bases at V and 6 bases at J; junction bases unmatched: 6. The CDR3 length is 16 residues. Germline CDR1 and CDR2: MNHEY and SVGEGT. CDR3 in amino acids: CASSRGTSGRGKTQYF. The DNA of the CDR3 is TGTGCCAGCAGTCGAGGGACTAGCGGGAGGGGAAAGACCCAGTACTTC.